Listed below are T cell receptor beta chains from one sample, sequenced in a study of cytomegalovirus exposure and HLA in healthy donors. The method was immunoSEQ multiplex PCR; TCRdb's version includes in-frame clones alone and lacks a portion of them. The table lists about 110,000 clones, approximately 86% of them singletons. Sample: PBMCs. These receptors came from a woman younger than 30 in good health and CMV-seronegative. Each CDR3 is given with its conserved first and last residue. A D gene is named only where the DNA matches it firmly. A clone size is listed for some rows: how often the clone was seen (once, few, many), or a class if it is expanded.

v_gene	j_gene	abundance	d_gene	CDR3nt	CDR3aa
TRBV6-1	TRBJ1-5	NA	TRBD1	TGTGCCAGCAGTGAAGCCTTGACAGGGATTCTTTCCAATCAGCCCCAGCATTTT	CASSEALTGILSNQPQHF
TRBV11-2	TRBJ2-7	NA	NA	TGTGCCAGCAGCTTAGGACTAAGCTCCTACGAGCAGTACTTC	CASSLGLSSYEQYF
TRBV9	TRBJ2-1	NA	NA	TGTGCCAGCAGCGTAGGGGGCGGGGTCCACAATGAGCAGTTCTTC	CASSVGGGVHNEQFF
TRBV2	TRBJ2-1	NA	TRBD2	TGTGCCAGCAGTGAAGGGACTAGCGGGTACAATGAGCAGTTCTTC	CASSEGTSGYNEQFF
TRBV7-2	TRBJ2-7	NA	NA	TGTGCCAGGAGTGCTGAGACGGGGGACGAGCAGTACTTC	CARSAETGDEQYF
TRBV6-1	TRBJ2-7	NA	NA	TGTGCCAGCAGTGAGATAACGAGCTCCTACGAGCAGTACTTC	CASSEITSSYEQYF
TRBV7-8	TRBJ1-2	NA	NA	TGTGCCAGCAGCGAGGCACAGGGAATTAACTATGGCTACACCTTC	CASSEAQGINYGYTF
TRBV19	TRBJ2-1	NA	TRBD1	TGTGCCAGTAGTTTACGGGACAGGGATTTGTTCTTC	CASSLRDRDLFF
TRBV19	TRBJ1-1	few	TRBD1	TGTGCCAGTAGTATAAACCAGGGGGTTGGTGCAGAAGCTTTCTTT	CASSINQGVGAEAFF
TRBV9	TRBJ2-3	NA	TRBD2	TGTGCCAGCAGCCCACGGGGCGGGGGGGCGGCAGATACGCAGTATTTT	CASSPRGGGAADTQYF
TRBV9	TRBJ1-2	few	NA	TGTGCCAGCAGCGTTGCCAGGGGTGGCTACACCTTC	CASSVARGGYTF
TRBV27	TRBJ2-2	NA	TRBD2	TGTGCCAGCAGTCCACGGACTAGCGGGGTCGCGGCCGGGGAGCTGTTTTTT	CASSPRTSGVAAGELFF
TRBV7-8	TRBJ1-2	NA	TRBD1	TGTGCCAGCAGCTATGGACAGGGAAGGGGAAACTATGGCTACACCTTC	CASSYGQGRGNYGYTF
TRBV19	TRBJ1-2	few	TRBD1	TGTGCCAGTAGTTGGGGACAGTTCTATGGCTACACCTTC	CASSWGQFYGYTF
TRBV5-5	TRBJ2-7	NA	NA	TGTGCCAGCAGCTTGCCTGTGCGCAACGAGCAGTACTTC	CASSLPVRNEQYF
TRBV7-9	TRBJ1-2	NA	NA	TGTGCCAGCAGGGGGGGAGGGGACTCAATTTACTATGGCTACACCTTC	CASRGGGDSIYYGYTF
TRBV29-1	TRBJ1-2	NA	NA	TGCAGCGTCTCCAGGGAACCCCAGGACTATGGCTACACCTTC	CSVSREPQDYGYTF
TRBV27	TRBJ1-6	NA	TRBD1	TGTGCCAGCAGTTTGTCCGGGACAGGGGATTCACCCCTCCACTTT	CASSLSGTGDSPLHF
TRBV10-3	TRBJ2-5	NA	NA	TGTGCCATCTCGGGGTTTGAAAGGACCCAGTACTTC	CAISGFERTQYF
TRBV10-3	TRBJ2-7	NA	TRBD1	TGTGCCATCAACCTAAGGACAGGCTACGAGCAGTACTTC	CAINLRTGYEQYF
TRBV6-1	TRBJ2-6	NA	TRBD2	TGTGCCAGCAGTGAGTGGGGAGGGGATGGGGCCAACGTCCTGACTTTC	CASSEWGGDGANVLTF
TRBV7-9	TRBJ2-5	NA	TRBD1	TGTGCCAGCAGCCACGACAGGGAACGAGAGACCCAGTACTTC	CASSHDRERETQYF
TRBV2	TRBJ2-1	NA	NA	TGTGCCAGCACCCCGGACTACTCCTACAATGAGCAGTTCTTC	CASTPDYSYNEQFF
TRBV6-5	TRBJ2-7	NA	NA	TGTGCCAGCAGCTCCCAGGGGGGCAGGGCGTACGAGCAGTACTTC	CASSSQGGRAYEQYF
TRBV4-1	TRBJ1-1	NA	NA	TGCGCCAGCAGCCAGATCGGGTTAGATAACACTGAAGCTTTCTTT	CASSQIGLDNTEAFF
TRBV7-6	TRBJ2-3	NA	NA	TGTGCCAGCAGCTTAGGGACAGTCACAGATACGCAGTATTTT	CASSLGTVTDTQYF
TRBV4-1	TRBJ2-7	NA	TRBD2	TGCGCCAGCAGCCAGGGGCTAGCGGGTCTCTCCTACGAGCAGTACTTC	CASSQGLAGLSYEQYF
TRBV11-2	TRBJ2-5	NA	TRBD1	TGTGCCAGCACCCTGACAGGGGGTGGGCAAGAGACCCAGTACTTC	CASTLTGGGQETQYF
TRBV2	TRBJ2-3	NA	TRBD2	TGTGCCGGTCTAGGGACTAGCAAAGATACGCAGTATTTT	CAGLGTSKDTQYF
TRBV7-3	TRBJ1-6	NA	NA	TGTGCCAGCAGCTTAGGGGGGAATTCACCCCTCCACTTT	CASSLGGNSPLHF
TRBV28	TRBJ2-5	NA	TRBD1	TGTGCCACGAAGACCGGGACAGTTGGAGCAGAGACCCAGTACTTC	CATKTGTVGAETQYF
TRBV6-1	TRBJ1-2	NA	NA	TGTGCCAGCAGTGAAGCGCTTCTTGGGGGAGGGGCCGCGGGTTTTAGTGGCTACACCTTC	CASSEALLGGGAAGFSGYTF
TRBV29-1	TRBJ2-1	once	NA	TGCAGCGCGAGGGAGGGGGTCGAAAGTGAGCAGTTCTTC	CSAREGVESEQFF
TRBV6-1	TRBJ1-2	NA	NA	TGTGCCAGCAGTGTGCCTTTTCCTCGTACAGGGCCGGATGGCTACACCTTC	CASSVPFPRTGPDGYTF
TRBV14	TRBJ1-5	once	NA	TGTGCCAGCAGCCCGGGGGGTTATCAAATGCCCCAGCATTTT	CASSPGGYQMPQHF
TRBV30	TRBJ1-1	NA	TRBD1	TGTGCCTGGACAGGGGGCTTCACTGAAGCTTTCTTT	CAWTGGFTEAFF
TRBV10-3	TRBJ2-1	NA	TRBD2	TGTGCCATCAGTGATGTAGCGGGGGCCTACAATGAGCAGTTCTTC	CAISDVAGAYNEQFF
TRBV7-9	TRBJ2-3	NA	TRBD2	TGTGCCAGCAGCGATAATGGGGGGGCAGATACGCAGTATTTT	CASSDNGGADTQYF
TRBV11-3	TRBJ1-1	NA	TRBD1	TGTGCCAGCAGCTTAGGCCGGGGGAAGGGGGCTGACACTGAAGCTTTCTTT	CASSLGRGKGADTEAFF
TRBV2	TRBJ2-7	NA	NA	TGTGCCAGCAGTGACCTGGGACTTTCCTACGAGCAGTACTTC	CASSDLGLSYEQYF